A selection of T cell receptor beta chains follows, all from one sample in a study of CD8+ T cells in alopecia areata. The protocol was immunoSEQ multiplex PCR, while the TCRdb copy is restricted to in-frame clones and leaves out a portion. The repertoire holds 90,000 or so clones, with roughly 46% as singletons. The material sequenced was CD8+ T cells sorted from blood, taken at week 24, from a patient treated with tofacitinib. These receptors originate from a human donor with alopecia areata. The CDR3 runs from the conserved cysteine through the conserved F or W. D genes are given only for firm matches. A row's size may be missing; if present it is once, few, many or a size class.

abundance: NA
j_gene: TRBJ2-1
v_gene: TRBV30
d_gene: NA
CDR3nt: TGTGCCTGGATGGTCGGGGGATACAATGAGCAGTTCTTC
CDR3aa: CAWMVGGYNEQFF

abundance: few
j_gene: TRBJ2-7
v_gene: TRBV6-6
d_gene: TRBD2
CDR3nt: TGTGCCAGCCAGCTAGCGGGAGGTTCGGACGAGCAGTACTTC
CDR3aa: CASQLAGGSDEQYF

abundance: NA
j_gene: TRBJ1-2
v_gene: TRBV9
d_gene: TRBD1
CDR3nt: TGTGCCAGCAGCGGACAGGGGAGCAACTATGGCTACACCTTC
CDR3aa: CASSGQGSNYGYTF

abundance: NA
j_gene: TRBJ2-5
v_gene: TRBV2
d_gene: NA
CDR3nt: TGTGCCAGCAGTGAAGCGCTTACGAAAGGCAGCCAAGAGACCCAGTACTTC
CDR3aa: CASSEALTKGSQETQYF

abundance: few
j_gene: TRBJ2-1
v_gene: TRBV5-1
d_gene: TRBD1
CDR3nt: TGCGCCAGCAGCCCCCGGGACAGGGGGCACGATGAGCAGTTCTTC
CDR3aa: CASSPRDRGHDEQFF

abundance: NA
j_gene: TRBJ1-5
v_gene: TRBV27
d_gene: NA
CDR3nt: TGTGCCAGCAGTTTAGGCTCCCATCAGCCCCAGCATTTT
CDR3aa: CASSLGSHQPQHF

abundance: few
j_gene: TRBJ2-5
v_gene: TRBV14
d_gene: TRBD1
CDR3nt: TGTGCCAGCAGCAACCGGGACAGGGGACCCCAGTACTTC
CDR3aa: CASSNRDRGPQYF

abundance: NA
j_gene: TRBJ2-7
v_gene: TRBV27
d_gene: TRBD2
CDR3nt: TGTGCCAGCGGATTTATCGGGAGGGCCGCCGAGCAGTACTTC
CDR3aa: CASGFIGRAAEQYF

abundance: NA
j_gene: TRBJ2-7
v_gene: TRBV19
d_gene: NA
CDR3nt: TGTGCCAGTAGTATCTTCGGTGACGAGCAGTACTTC
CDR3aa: CASSIFGDEQYF

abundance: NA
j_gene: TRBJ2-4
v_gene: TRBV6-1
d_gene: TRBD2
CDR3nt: TGTGCCAGCAGTGAAGCCTGGTCGGTAGCCGGGAGGGGCAAAAACATTCAGTACTTC
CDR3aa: CASSEAWSVAGRGKNIQYF